These 3 T cell receptor beta chains were all obtained from the same sample, sequenced in a study of T-cell reconstitution after alpha-beta-depleted transplantation in children. For TCRbeta, the library was prepared with unique molecular identifiers. MiXCR was run by TCRdb on the PCR reads, yielding one entry per CDR3 protein. The top ten clones hold just under 7.5% of a sample with hundreds of thousands of distinct CDR3 sequences, 10% of them seen once. Material: PBMCs, obtained before TCRalphabeta/CD19-depleted stem cell transplant. These receptors originate from a boy under two years old with acute myeloid leukemia, due to receive a stem cell transplant.

At least ten counts were recorded for this clonotype. The genes are TRBV2 and TRBJ2-5; tentatively, D is TRBD1 or TRBD2 (6 bases each). Deletions cut 7 bases from V and 5 bases from J, with 17 bases between. There are 14 residues in the CDR3. Germline V gene lookup returns CDR1 SNHLY and CDR2 FYNNEI. This CDR3 reads CASKGVLASETQYF. In DNA, the CDR3 is TGTGCCAGCAAGGGGGTACTAGCAAGCGAGACCCAGTACTTC.

The chain links TRBV3-1 to TRBJ2-1, with D unresolved. The CDR3 is made up of 14 amino acids. V lost 0 bases and J 3 bases, leaving 6 bases between the germline ends. Per the germline V gene, CDR1 is LGHDT and CDR2 is YNNKEL (reference sequence). The CDR3: CASSQDNYYNEQFF. Here the CDR3 DNA reads TGTGCCAGCAGCCAAGATAACTACTACAATGAGCAGTTCTTC.

The rearrangement joins TRBV19 to TRBJ1-5, with TRBD1 identical over 7 bases. CDR1 and CDR2 from the germline V gene are LNHDA and SQIVND (reference sequence). CDR3 length: 15 residues. V lost 1 base and J lost 5; bases outside the gene matches: 5. Written as DNA, the CDR3 is TGTGCCAGTAGTATAGGGGGACAGCTTTATCAGCCCCAGCATTTT. This gives the protein CASSIGGQLYQPQHF.